This TCR beta chain originates from a study of cytomegalovirus exposure and HLA in healthy donors. The V gene end was trimmed by 4 bases and the J gene end by 4 bases; junction bases not matched to a gene: 13. Germline V lookup: CDR1 MGHRA, CDR2 YSYEKL. The CDR3 runs 17 residues. It was with 60 Vbeta and 13 Jbeta primers that the PCR ran. The assay was immunoSEQ multiplex PCR, and TCRdb's table has in-frame clones only and misses some. The profile covers roughly 120,000 clones, with about 63% appearing a single time and roughly 1.6% taken by the ten largest. Sequenced sample: PBMCs. The rearrangement uses TRBV4-1 and TRBJ2-5; 9 bases map to TRBD2. The sequence derives from a man aged 25 to 45 in good health and CMV-seropositive. CDR3 nucleotides: TGCGCCAGCAGCCCAATGATGGCGGGAGGGTCCTTAGAGACCCAGTACTTC. Residues: CASSPMMAGGSLETQYF.